These 17 T cell receptor beta chains were sequenced from one sample in a study of OX40 agonist ivuxolimab in advanced cancers. Here immunoSEQ multiplex PCR was the method, and the copy in TCRdb shows in-frame clones only, minus some. The sample carries approximately 12,000 clones, about 87% recorded once. The sample here was CD4+ or CD8+ T cells sorted from blood, taken in a trial of the OX40 agonist ivuxolimab. These receptors were obtained from an adult with an advanced solid tumor such as melanoma, head and neck, liver or kidney cancer.

J is TRBJ2-5 and V is TRBV28; 9 nucleotides line up with TRBD1. The CDR3 length is 15 residues. V shed 5 bases, J shed 3 bases, and the junction held 7 bases outside the gene matches. Germline CDR1 reads MDHEN; CDR2 reads SYDVKM. CDR3: CASSSIRDREETQYF. DNA of the CDR3: TGTGCCAGCAGTAGCATCCGGGACAGGGAAGAGACCCAGTACTTC. The full variable domain, with the rest looked up from reference TRBV28 and TRBJ2-5, is DVKVTQSSRYLVKRTGEKVFLECVQDMDHENMFWYRQDPGLGLRLIYFSYDVKMKEKGDIPEGYSVSREKKERFSLILESASTNQTSMYLCASSSIRDREETQYFGPGTRLLVL.

V gene TRBV15 combines with J gene TRBJ1-5; the D gene is possibly TRBD1 (6 bases). CDR3 length equals 16 residues. Trimming removed 2 bases at V and 3 bases at J, with 14 bases between. The germline V gene has CDR1 LNHNV and CDR2 YYDKDF (reference sequence). CDR3 nucleotides: TGTGCCACCAGCAGAACAGGGTCTGGGGTCAATCAGCCCCAGCATTTT. Translating gives CATSRTGSGVNQPQHF.

In DNA, the CDR3 is TGTGCCAGCAGCCGGTTTATTAGCGGTTCCGAGCAGTACTTC. Translated: CASSRFISGSEQYF. The genes are TRBV14 and TRBJ2-7; maybe TRBD2 (6 bases). The V and J ends lost 4 bases and 6 bases respectively, with 16 bases between them. CDR3 length equals 14 residues. CDR1 and CDR2 from the germline V gene are SGHDN and FVKESK.

The chain links TRBV27 to TRBJ1-5; no definite D call. V was clipped by 0 bases and J by 1 base, with 4 bases between them. This CDR3 is 14 amino acids long. From germline, CDR1 is MNHEY and CDR2 SMNVEV (reference sequence). CDR3 amino acids: CASSLSDSNQPQHF. The CDR3 DNA sequence: TGTGCCAGCAGTTTATCGGACAGCAATCAGCCCCAGCATTTT.

The chain has TRBV15 and TRBJ2-2, with unresolved D. V lost 8 bases, J lost 6 bases, and 10 bases lay in between. Germline V gene lookup returns CDR1 LNHNV and CDR2 YYDKDF (reference sequence). The length of the CDR3 is 12 residues. In DNA, the CDR3 is TGTGCCACCGCCACTGGGTCCGGGGAGCTGTTTTTT. As protein: CATATGSGELFF.

The chain joins TRBV19 to TRBJ2-1; D not resolved. The CDR3 consists of 13 residues. V lost 8 bases to trimming and J lost 2 bases, with 10 bases between them. The germline V gene has CDR1 LNHDA and CDR2 SQIVND (reference sequence). In DNA, the CDR3 is TGTGCCAGTCGCGGATATACCTACAATGAGCAGTTCTTC. It encodes CASRGYTYNEQFF.

This rearrangement joins TRBV29-1 to TRBJ2-1; D call uncertain. The germline gives CDR1 SQVTM, CDR2 ANQGSEA. The V end lost 1 base, the J end lost 4 bases, and 8 bases lay between the germline ends. This CDR3 comprises 13 residues. CDR3 amino acids: CSVEGKKYNEQFF. In DNA, the CDR3 is TGCAGCGTTGAAGGGAAGAAGTACAATGAGCAGTTCTTC.

The rearrangement links TRBV4-2 to TRBJ1-3, with 10 bases lining up with TRBD1. V trimming: 3 bases; J trimming: 4 bases; junction bases outside the gene matches: 12. The CDR3 length is 18 residues. Germline CDR1 and CDR2: LGHNA and YNFKEQ. The chain's CDR3 is CASSHIGTGVFSGNTIYF. The CDR3 DNA sequence: TGTGCCAGCAGCCACATCGGGACAGGGGTCTTCTCCGGAAACACCATATATTTT.

The chain links TRBV30 to TRBJ1-2; D possibly corresponds to TRBD1 (5 bases). The CDR3 sequence is 13 residues long. The germline V gene has CDR1 GTSNPN and CDR2 SVGIG (reference sequence). The V end was cut by 1 base, the J end by 4 bases, with 10 bases between. The CDR3 protein is CAWSDQGPYGYTF. The CDR3 nucleotides are TGTGCCTGGAGTGATCAGGGCCCCTATGGCTACACCTTC.

This chain links TRBV5-6 with TRBJ2-7, with D unclear. Germline V gene sequence: CDR1 SGHDT, CDR2 YYEEEE. Trimming shortened V by 3 bases and J by 6 bases, and 7 bases separated the two germline ends. The length of the CDR3 is 11 residues. The CDR3 DNA reads as TGTGCCAGCAGCTACAGCGTCGAGCAGTACTTC. This gives the protein CASSYSVEQYF.

The chain recombines TRBV27 with TRBJ2-1; 11 positions match TRBD1. Trimming took 8 bases from V and 8 from J; bases not matched to a gene: 5. The CDR3 has 13 residues. Germline V gene sequence: CDR1 MNHEY, CDR2 SMNVEV (reference sequence). In DNA, the CDR3 is TGTGCCAGCGGACAGGGGGCCGAGTATGAGCAGTTCTTC. Amino acids: CASGQGAEYEQFF.

In its sample, this clone is large. The chain joins TRBV7-9 to TRBJ1-4; tentative D call: TRBD1 (5 bases). This CDR3 has 12 amino acids. CDR1 and CDR2 from the germline V gene are SEHNR and FQNEAQ (reference sequence). The V end was cut by 7 bases, the J end by 8 bases, with 11 bases between. CDR3: CASTAGGEKLFF. As DNA, the CDR3 is TGTGCCAGCACCGCGGGGGGAGAAAAACTGTTTTTT.

This chain links TRBV21-1 with TRBJ2-7. TRBV21-1 is a known pseudogene. There are 16 residues in the CDR3. The CDR3: CASSKVRLTKDYEQYF. CDR3 nucleotide sequence: TGTGCCAGCAGCAAAGTTCGCCTCACCAAAGACTACGAGCAGTACTTC.

The V gene is TRBV5-4, the J gene TRBJ2-1; no definite D call. Germline CDR1 reads SGHNT; CDR2 reads YYREEE (reference sequence). The CDR3 loop spans 11 amino acids. V gave up 3 bases and J gave up 9 bases, with 7 bases separating them. CDR3 loop: CASSWGLEQFF. CDR3 sequence (DNA): TGTGCCAGCAGCTGGGGTCTTGAGCAGTTCTTC.

Sample share makes this clone medium-sized. This sequence joins TRBV7-9 and TRBJ2-1; tentatively, D is TRBD2 (6 bases). The CDR3 runs 17 residues. The V gene's germline CDR1 is SEHNR and CDR2 FQNEAQ (reference sequence). Trimming pared 1 base from V and 5 bases from J, leaving 18 bases between. CDR3: CASSLVFRGLENNEQFF. CDR3 DNA sequence: TGTGCCAGCAGCTTAGTATTTCGGGGACTTGAGAACAATGAGCAGTTCTTC.

V and J are TRBV11-2 and TRBJ2-6; D unresolved. Between the trimmed V and J ends, which lost 4 bases and 0 bases, there was a span of 7 bases. Germline CDR1 is SGHAT and CDR2 is FQNNGV. This CDR3 contains 15 residues. The CDR3 is CASSSFSSGANVLTF. The CDR3 DNA sequence: TGTGCCAGCAGCTCCTTTAGCTCTGGGGCCAACGTCCTGACTTTC.

This chain links TRBV4-1 with TRBJ2-4; 9 bases match TRBD1. Germline-derived CDR1 and CDR2 are MGHRA and YSYEKL. The CDR3 is 19 amino acids. Trimming removed 0 bases from V and 0 bases from J; junction bases left unmatched: 9. CDR3 sequence (DNA): TGCGCCAGCAGCCAAGATTGGGACAGGGTCTCTCTAGCCAAAAACATTCAGTACTTC. Its translation: CASSQDWDRVSLAKNIQYF.